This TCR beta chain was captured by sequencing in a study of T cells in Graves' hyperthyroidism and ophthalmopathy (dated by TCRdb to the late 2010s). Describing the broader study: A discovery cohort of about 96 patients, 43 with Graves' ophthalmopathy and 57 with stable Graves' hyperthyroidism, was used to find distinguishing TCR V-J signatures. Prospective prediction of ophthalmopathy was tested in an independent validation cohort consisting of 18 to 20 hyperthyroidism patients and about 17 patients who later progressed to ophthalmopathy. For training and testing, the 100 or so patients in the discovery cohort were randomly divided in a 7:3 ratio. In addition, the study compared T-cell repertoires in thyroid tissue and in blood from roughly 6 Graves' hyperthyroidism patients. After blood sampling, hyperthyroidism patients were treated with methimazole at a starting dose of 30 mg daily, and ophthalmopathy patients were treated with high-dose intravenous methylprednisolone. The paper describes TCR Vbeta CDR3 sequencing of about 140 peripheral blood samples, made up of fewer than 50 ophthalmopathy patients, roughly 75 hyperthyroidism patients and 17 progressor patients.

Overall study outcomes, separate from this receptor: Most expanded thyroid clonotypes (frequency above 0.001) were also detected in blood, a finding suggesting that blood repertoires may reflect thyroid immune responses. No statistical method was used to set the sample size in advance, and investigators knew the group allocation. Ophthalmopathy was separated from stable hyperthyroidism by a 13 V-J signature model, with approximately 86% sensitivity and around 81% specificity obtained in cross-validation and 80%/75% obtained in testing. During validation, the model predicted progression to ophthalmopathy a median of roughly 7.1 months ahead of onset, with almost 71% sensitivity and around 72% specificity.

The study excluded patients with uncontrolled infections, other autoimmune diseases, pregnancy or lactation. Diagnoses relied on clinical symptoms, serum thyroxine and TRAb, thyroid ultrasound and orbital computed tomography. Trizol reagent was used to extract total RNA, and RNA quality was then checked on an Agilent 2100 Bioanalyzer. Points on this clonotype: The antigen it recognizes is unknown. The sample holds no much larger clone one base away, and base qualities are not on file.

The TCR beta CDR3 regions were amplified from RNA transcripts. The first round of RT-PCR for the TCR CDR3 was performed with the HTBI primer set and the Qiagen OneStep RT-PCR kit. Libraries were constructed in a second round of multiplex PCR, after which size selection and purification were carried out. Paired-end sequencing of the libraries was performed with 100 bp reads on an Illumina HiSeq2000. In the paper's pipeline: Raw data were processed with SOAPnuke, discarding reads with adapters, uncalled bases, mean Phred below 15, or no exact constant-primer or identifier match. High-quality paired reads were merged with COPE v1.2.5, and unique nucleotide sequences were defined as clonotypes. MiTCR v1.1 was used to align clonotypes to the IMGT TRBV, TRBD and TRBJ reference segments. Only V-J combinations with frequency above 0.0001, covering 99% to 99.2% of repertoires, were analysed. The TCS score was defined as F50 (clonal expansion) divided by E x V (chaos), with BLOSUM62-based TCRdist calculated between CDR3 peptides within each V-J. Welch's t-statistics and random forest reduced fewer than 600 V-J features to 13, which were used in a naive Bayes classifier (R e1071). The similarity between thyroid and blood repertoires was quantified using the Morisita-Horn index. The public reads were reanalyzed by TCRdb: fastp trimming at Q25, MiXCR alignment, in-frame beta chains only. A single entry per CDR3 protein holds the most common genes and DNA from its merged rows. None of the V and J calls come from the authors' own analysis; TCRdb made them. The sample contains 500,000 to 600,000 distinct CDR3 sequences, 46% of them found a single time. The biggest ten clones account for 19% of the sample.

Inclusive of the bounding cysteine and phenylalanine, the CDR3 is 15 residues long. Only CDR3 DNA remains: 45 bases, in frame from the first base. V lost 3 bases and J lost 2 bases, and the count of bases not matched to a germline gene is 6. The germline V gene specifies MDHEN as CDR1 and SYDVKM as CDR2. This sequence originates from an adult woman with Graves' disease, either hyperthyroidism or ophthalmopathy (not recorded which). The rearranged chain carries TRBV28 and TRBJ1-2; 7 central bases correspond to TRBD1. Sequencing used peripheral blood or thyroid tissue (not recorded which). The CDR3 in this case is CASSFGGQVNYGYTF. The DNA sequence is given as TGTGCCAGCAGTTTCGGCGGACAGGTGAACTATGGCTACACCTTC.